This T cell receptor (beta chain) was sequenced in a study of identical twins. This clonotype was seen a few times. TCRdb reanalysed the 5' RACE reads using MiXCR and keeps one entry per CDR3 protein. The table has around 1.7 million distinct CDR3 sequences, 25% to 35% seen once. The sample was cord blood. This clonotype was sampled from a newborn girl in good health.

The CDR3 DNA follows: TGCGCCAGCAGCTTAAGGACTAGCATCGAGACCCAGTACTTC. Translation gives CASSLRTSIETQYF. V is TRBV5-1 and J is TRBJ2-7; 8 nucleotides line up with TRBD2. The tail of the sequence fits TRBJ2-5 better, so the J call may be wrong. There are 14 residues in the CDR3. From germline, CDR1 is SGHRS and CDR2 YFSETQ.